The TCR beta chain described here comes from a study of OX40 agonist ivuxolimab in advanced cancers. Study summary: From about 23 to 85 years was the age range, with a mean of roughly 64 years, and around 83% were male. In three patients, partial responses were observed, one with hepatocellular carcinoma and two with cutaneous melanoma.

Assay: immunoSEQ multiplex PCR; the TCRdb copy retains only in-frame clones and omits some. There are 40,000 to 55,000 clones in the sample; roughly nine tenths occur only once, and roughly a sixth lies in the top ten. The germline CDR1 and CDR2 sequences are MGHRA and YSYEKL. Trimming pared 1 base from V and 5 bases from J, leaving 4 bases between. The CDR3 length is 12 residues. The rearrangement links TRBV4-1 to TRBJ2-3; unclear D gene. Here the sequenced sample was CD4+ or CD8+ T cells sorted from blood, taken in a trial of the OX40 agonist ivuxolimab. The receptor was derived from an adult with an advanced solid tumor such as melanoma, head and neck, liver or kidney cancer. The chain's CDR3 is CASSQGVDTQYF. DNA of the CDR3: TGCGCCAGCAGCCAAGGGGTAGATACGCAGTATTTT.